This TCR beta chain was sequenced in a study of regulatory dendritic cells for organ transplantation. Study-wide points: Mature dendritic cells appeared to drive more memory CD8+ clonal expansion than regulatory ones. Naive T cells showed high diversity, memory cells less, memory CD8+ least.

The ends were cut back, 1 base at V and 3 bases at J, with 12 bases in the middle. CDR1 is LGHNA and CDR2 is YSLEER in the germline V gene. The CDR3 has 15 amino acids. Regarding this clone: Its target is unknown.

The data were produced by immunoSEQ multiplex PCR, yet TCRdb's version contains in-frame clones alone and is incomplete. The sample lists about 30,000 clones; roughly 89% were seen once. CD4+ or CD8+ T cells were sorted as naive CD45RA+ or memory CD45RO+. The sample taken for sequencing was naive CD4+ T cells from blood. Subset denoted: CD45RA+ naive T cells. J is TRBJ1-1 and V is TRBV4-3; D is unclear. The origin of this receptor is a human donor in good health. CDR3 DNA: TGCGCCAGCAGCCAAGGTAGGGAGGAGGACACTGAAGCTTTCTTT. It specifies CASSQGREEDTEAFF.